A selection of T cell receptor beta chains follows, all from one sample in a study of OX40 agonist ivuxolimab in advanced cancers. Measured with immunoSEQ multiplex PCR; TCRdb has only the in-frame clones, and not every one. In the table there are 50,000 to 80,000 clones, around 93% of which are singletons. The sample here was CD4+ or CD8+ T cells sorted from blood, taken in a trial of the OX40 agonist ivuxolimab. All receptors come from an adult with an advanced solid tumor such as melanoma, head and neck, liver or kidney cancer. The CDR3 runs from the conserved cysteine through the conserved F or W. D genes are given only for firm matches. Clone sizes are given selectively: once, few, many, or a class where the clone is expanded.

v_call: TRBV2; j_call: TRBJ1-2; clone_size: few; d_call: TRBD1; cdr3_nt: TGTGCCAGCAGTAGTCAGACAGGGGCAAACTATGGCTACACCTTC; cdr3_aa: CASSSQTGANYGYTF
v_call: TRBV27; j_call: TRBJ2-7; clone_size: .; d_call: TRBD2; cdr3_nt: TGTGCCAGCAGTGTGACTAGCCAGAGCTCCTATGAGCAGTACTTC; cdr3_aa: CASSVTSQSSYEQYF
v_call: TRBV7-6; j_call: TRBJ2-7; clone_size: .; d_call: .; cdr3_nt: TGTGCCAGCAGCTTAGCATCCTCATTCTCGGGGAACCGGGGCGAGCAGTACTTC; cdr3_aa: CASSLASSFSGNRGEQYF
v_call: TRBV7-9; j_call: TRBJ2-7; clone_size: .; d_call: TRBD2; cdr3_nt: TGTGCCAGCAGCTTAAGTTTTCGGGAGGGCCGCTACGAGCAGTACTTC; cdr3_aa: CASSLSFREGRYEQYF
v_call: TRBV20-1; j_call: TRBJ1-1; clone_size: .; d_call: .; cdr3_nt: TGCAGTGCTCACAGGAACACTGAAGCTTTCTTT; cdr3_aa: CSAHRNTEAFF
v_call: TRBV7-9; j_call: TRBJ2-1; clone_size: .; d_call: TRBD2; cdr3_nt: TGTGCCAGCAGCTTCTGGCTAGCGGGAGGGCCGGGGAATGAGCAGTTCTTC; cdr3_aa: CASSFWLAGGPGNEQFF
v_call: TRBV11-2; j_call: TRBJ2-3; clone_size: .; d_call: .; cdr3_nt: TGTGCCAGCAGCCCAGACTATACCACAGATACGCAGTATTTT; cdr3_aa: CASSPDYTTDTQYF
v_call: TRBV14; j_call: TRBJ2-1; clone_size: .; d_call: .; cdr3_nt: TGTGCCAGCAGCAAAAAACTAGGGAGCGGGTGGAATGAGCAGTTCTTC; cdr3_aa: CASSKKLGSGWNEQFF
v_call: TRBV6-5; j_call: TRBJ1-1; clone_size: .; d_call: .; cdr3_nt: TGTGCCAGCAGTTACAACGATATAGACACTGAAGCTTTCTTT; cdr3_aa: CASSYNDIDTEAFF
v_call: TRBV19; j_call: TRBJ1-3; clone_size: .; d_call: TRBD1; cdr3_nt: TGTGCCAGTAGTCCAGAGACAGGGCGGGACACCATATATTTT; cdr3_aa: CASSPETGRDTIYF
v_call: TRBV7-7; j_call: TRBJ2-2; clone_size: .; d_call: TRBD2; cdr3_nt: TGTGCCAGCAGCCCGAGGAGTAGCGGGTCAGGGGAGCTGTTTTTT; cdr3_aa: CASSPRSSGSGELFF
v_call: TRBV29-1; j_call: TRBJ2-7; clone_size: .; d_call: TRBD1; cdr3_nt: TGCAGCGTCCCGGGACAGGGGTCCTACGAGCAGTACTTC; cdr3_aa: CSVPGQGSYEQYF
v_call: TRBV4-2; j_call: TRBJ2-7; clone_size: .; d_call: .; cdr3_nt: TGTGCCAGCAGCCAGCGAGGGAGCAGGGCCCACGAGCAGTACTTC; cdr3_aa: CASSQRGSRAHEQYF
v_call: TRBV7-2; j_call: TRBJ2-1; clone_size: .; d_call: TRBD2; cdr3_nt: TGTGCCAGCAGCCGGGGACTAGCGGGAGTGGGTGAGCAGTTCTTC; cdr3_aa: CASSRGLAGVGEQFF
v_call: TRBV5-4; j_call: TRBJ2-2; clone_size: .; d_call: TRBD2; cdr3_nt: TGTGCCAGCAGCCAGGGACTACAGAACACCGGGGAGCTGTTTTTT; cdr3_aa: CASSQGLQNTGELFF
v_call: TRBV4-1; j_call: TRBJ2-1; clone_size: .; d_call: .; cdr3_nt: TGCGCCAGCAGTTCAAGAGGAGGGCCTGGCTACAATGAGCAGTTCTTC; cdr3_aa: CASSSRGGPGYNEQFF
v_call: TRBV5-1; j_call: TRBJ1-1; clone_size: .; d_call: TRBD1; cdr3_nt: TGCGCCAGCAGCACCGGACAGGGGATGAACACTGAAGCTTTCTTT; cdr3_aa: CASSTGQGMNTEAFF
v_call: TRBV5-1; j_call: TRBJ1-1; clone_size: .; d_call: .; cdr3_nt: TGCGCCAGCAGCTTGTCTCCGGGTGAGAACACTGAAGCTTTCTTT; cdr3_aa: CASSLSPGENTEAFF
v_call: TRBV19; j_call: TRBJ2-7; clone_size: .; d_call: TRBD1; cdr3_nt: TGTGCCAGTAGTGCGACAGGGGGTCTTTACGAGCAGTACTTC; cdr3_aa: CASSATGGLYEQYF
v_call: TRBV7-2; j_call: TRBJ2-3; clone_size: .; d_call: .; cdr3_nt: TGTGCCAGCAGCTTACCGGGGGCAGATACGCAGTATTTT; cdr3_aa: CASSLPGADTQYF
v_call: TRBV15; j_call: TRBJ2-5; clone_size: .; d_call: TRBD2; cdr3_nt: TGTGCCACCAGCCCCGGCGGCGTGACGGGAGGGGGAGGGGAGACCCAGTACTTC; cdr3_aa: CATSPGGVTGGGGETQYF
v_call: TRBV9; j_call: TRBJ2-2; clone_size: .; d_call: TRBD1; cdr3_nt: TGTGCCAGCAGCGTCCTATACGGACCGGGACAGGGGGGCACCGGGGAGCTGTTTTTT; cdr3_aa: CASSVLYGPGQGGTGELFF
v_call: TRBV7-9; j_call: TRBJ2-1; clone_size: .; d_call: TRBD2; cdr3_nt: TGTGCCAGCAGCTTATACACTAGCGGGAAAGATGAGCAGTTCTTC; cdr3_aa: CASSLYTSGKDEQFF
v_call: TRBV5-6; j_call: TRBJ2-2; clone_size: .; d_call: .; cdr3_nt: TGTGCCAGCAGTCGAAACAGGGTAGATACCGGGGAGCTGTTTTTT; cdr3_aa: CASSRNRVDTGELFF
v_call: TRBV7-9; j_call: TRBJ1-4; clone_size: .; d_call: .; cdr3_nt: TGTGCCAGCAGCTTACTACAGGGAACTAATGAAAAACTGTTTTTT; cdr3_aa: CASSLLQGTNEKLFF
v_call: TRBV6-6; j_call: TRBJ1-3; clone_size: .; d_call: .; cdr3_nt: TGTGCCAGCAATGATCGGAGCTCTGGAAACACCATATATTTT; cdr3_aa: CASNDRSSGNTIYF
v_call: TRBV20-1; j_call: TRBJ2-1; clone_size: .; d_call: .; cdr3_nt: TGCAGTGTTCCCCTGGGCAGTGAGCAGTTCTTC; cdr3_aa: CSVPLGSEQFF
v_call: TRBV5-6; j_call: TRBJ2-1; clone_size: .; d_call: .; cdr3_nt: TGTGCCAGCAGCTTGACTGTGGGATTTTCCCTCTTC; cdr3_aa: CASSLTVGFSLF
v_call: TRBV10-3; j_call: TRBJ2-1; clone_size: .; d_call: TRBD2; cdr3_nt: TGTGCCATCAGTGAGGCTAGCGGGAGTGTTAATGAGCAGTTCTTC; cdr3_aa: CAISEASGSVNEQFF
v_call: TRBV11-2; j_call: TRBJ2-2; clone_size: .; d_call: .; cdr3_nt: TGTGCCAGCAGGCCCCCTGGGGTTAACACCGGGGAGCTGTTTTTT; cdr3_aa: CASRPPGVNTGELFF
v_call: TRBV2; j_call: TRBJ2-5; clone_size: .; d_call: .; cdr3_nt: TGTGCCAGCAGAGCCAGGACAGCCGGAGAAGAGACCCAGTACTTC; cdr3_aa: CASRARTAGEETQYF
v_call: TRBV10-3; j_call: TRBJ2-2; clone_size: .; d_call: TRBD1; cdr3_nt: TGTGCCATCACGGGACAGGGGGCCGGCGGGGAGCTGTTTTTT; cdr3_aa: CAITGQGAGGELFF
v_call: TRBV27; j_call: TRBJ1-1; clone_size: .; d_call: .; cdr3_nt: TGTGCCAGCAGTTTTAGGGCGTCAGGGAACACTGAAGCTTTCTTT; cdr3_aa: CASSFRASGNTEAFF
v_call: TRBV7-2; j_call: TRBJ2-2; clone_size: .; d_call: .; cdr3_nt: TGTGCCAGCACATTACCTTCCTACACCGGGGAGCTGTTTTTT; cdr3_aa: CASTLPSYTGELFF
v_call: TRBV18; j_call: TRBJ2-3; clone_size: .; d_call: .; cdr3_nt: TGTGCCAGCTCACCGAGAGTAGATACGCAGTATTTT; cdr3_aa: CASSPRVDTQYF
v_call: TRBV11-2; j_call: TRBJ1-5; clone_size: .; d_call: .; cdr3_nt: TGTGCCAGCAGCGTTGGTGGGAGCAATCAGCCCCAGCATTTT; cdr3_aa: CASSVGGSNQPQHF